These T cell receptor beta chains were read from a single sample in a study of blood T cell repertoires in COVID-19. Some clones are missing from TCRdb's copy, which holds only in-frame ones; the method was immunoSEQ multiplex PCR. The data show about 160,000 clones, roughly nine tenths seen once. The specimen was peripheral blood. These TCRs come from a young man with COVID-19, enrolled during active disease. Each CDR3 is given with its conserved first and last residue. Each record gives: D gene, V gene, J gene, CDR3 length, clone size, CDR3 DNA, CDR3 protein. A D gene is named only where the DNA matches it firmly. Clone size is not always given. Where it is, it says once, few, many or a class for expanded clones.

d_gene: TRBD1; v_gene: TRBV28; j_gene: TRBJ1-4; len: 15; abundance: few; CDR3nt: TGTGCCAGCAGCCGCCAGACAGGGGGGATTGAAAAACTGCTTTTT; CDR3aa: CASSRQTGGIEKLLF
d_gene: TRBD1; v_gene: TRBV6-4; j_gene: TRBJ2-2; len: 15; abundance: .; CDR3nt: TGTGCCAGCAGTGACGGGACAGGGAACACCGGGGAGCTGTTTTTT; CDR3aa: CASSDGTGNTGELFF
d_gene: TRBD1; v_gene: TRBV27; j_gene: TRBJ1-2; len: 15; abundance: .; CDR3nt: TGTGCCAGCAGTTTCGGACAGGGGCACTTCTATGGCTACACCTTC; CDR3aa: CASSFGQGHFYGYTF
d_gene: TRBD1; v_gene: TRBV9; j_gene: TRBJ2-5; len: 14; abundance: .; CDR3nt: TGTGCCAGCAGCCCCCGGACAGGGATCGAGACCCAGTACTTC; CDR3aa: CASSPRTGIETQYF
d_gene: TRBD1; v_gene: TRBV7-3; j_gene: TRBJ2-2; len: 15; abundance: many; CDR3nt: TGTGCCAGCAGCCGTGGACAGGGAAGGGCCGGGGAGCTGTTTTTT; CDR3aa: CASSRGQGRAGELFF
d_gene: .; v_gene: TRBV7-9; j_gene: TRBJ2-2; len: 16; abundance: once; CDR3nt: TGTGCCAGCAGCTTAGCGTGGACAGCGAACACCGGGGAGCTGTTTTTT; CDR3aa: CASSLAWTANTGELFF
d_gene: TRBD2; v_gene: TRBV4-1; j_gene: TRBJ2-7; len: 16; abundance: .; CDR3nt: TGCGCCAGCAGCCGAGACGGTAGCGGGCGTCCCTACGAGCAGTACTTC; CDR3aa: CASSRDGSGRPYEQYF
d_gene: .; v_gene: TRBV2; j_gene: TRBJ2-6; len: 17; abundance: .; CDR3nt: TGTGCCAGCAGCCTTATCAGGGAAGGCGCTGGGGCCAACGTCCTGACTTTC; CDR3aa: CASSLIREGAGANVLTF
d_gene: .; v_gene: TRBV28; j_gene: TRBJ2-7; len: 15; abundance: .; CDR3nt: TGTGCCAGCAGTCCCTTGGGGCGAAGCTCCTACGAGCAGTACTTC; CDR3aa: CASSPLGRSSYEQYF
d_gene: .; v_gene: TRBV19; j_gene: TRBJ2-7; len: 14; abundance: .; CDR3nt: TGTGCCAGTAGTATGACAGGATTTTCCTACGAGCAGTACTTC; CDR3aa: CASSMTGFSYEQYF
d_gene: .; v_gene: TRBV5-6; j_gene: TRBJ1-2; len: 14; abundance: once; CDR3nt: TGTGCCAGCAGCTTGGGCCGACGGGACTATGGCTACACCTTC; CDR3aa: CASSLGRRDYGYTF
d_gene: TRBD2; v_gene: TRBV7-2; j_gene: TRBJ2-3; len: 14; abundance: few; CDR3nt: TGTGCCAGCAGCTTCGGACTAGCCGGAGATACGCAGTATTTT; CDR3aa: CASSFGLAGDTQYF
d_gene: .; v_gene: TRBV28; j_gene: TRBJ1-4; len: 15; abundance: .; CDR3nt: TGTGCCAGCAGTTCCCCAGCCACAACTAATGAAAAACTGCTTTTT; CDR3aa: CASSSPATTNEKLLF
d_gene: TRBD1; v_gene: TRBV2; j_gene: TRBJ1-4; len: 20; abundance: .; CDR3nt: TGTGCCAGCAGGAGTATAAGGGGACAGGGAAGCGGAAGGGAGAATGAAAAACTGCTTTTT; CDR3aa: CASRSIRGQGSGRENEKLLF
d_gene: TRBD1; v_gene: TRBV2; j_gene: TRBJ2-7; len: 17; abundance: .; CDR3nt: TGTGCCAGCAGTACCCCCCGTGGACAGGGAACCCTCTACGAGCAGTACTTC; CDR3aa: CASSTPRGQGTLYEQYF
d_gene: .; v_gene: TRBV4-2; j_gene: TRBJ2-2; len: 14; abundance: .; CDR3nt: TGTGCCAGCAGCCTGGGACTGAACACCGGGGAGCTGTTTTTT; CDR3aa: CASSLGLNTGELFF
d_gene: TRBD2; v_gene: TRBV7-2; j_gene: TRBJ2-1; len: 14; abundance: few; CDR3nt: TGTGCCAGCAGCGGACTAGCTTGGGACAATGAGCAGTTCTTC; CDR3aa: CASSGLAWDNEQFF
d_gene: TRBD1; v_gene: TRBV5-5; j_gene: TRBJ2-2; len: 16; abundance: .; CDR3nt: TGTGCCAGCAGCCGCGGGGACAGGGATAACACCGGGGAGCTGTTTTTT; CDR3aa: CASSRGDRDNTGELFF
d_gene: TRBD1; v_gene: TRBV29-1; j_gene: TRBJ1-1; len: 12; abundance: .; CDR3nt: TGCAGCGTTGAGACAGGGACCACTGAAGCTTTCTTT; CDR3aa: CSVETGTTEAFF
d_gene: TRBD2; v_gene: TRBV19; j_gene: TRBJ2-1; len: 14; abundance: .; CDR3nt: TGTGCCAGTAGTATTCAAGTAAGCGGGGGATGGCAGTTCTTC; CDR3aa: CASSIQVSGGWQFF
d_gene: TRBD2; v_gene: TRBV19; j_gene: TRBJ2-1; len: 15; abundance: .; CDR3nt: TGTGCCAGTAGTATAGTTGGGGGTAGCGGGACTGAGCAGTTCTTC; CDR3aa: CASSIVGGSGTEQFF
d_gene: .; v_gene: TRBV5-1; j_gene: TRBJ1-2; len: 15; abundance: .; CDR3nt: TGCGCCAGCAGCTTGGCCGCGGGGGAATGGGATGGCTACACCTTC; CDR3aa: CASSLAAGEWDGYTF
d_gene: .; v_gene: TRBV27; j_gene: TRBJ2-1; len: 15; abundance: .; CDR3nt: TGTGCCAGCAGTTTGGTAGGAGGGCCGGGTCTTGGGCAGTTCTTC; CDR3aa: CASSLVGGPGLGQFF
d_gene: .; v_gene: TRBV6-2/TRBV6-3; j_gene: TRBJ2-3; len: 12; abundance: .; CDR3nt: TGTGCCAGCAGTACTAAACTAGCCCCGCAGTATTTT; CDR3aa: CASSTKLAPQYF
d_gene: .; v_gene: TRBV4-1; j_gene: TRBJ2-1; len: 12; abundance: .; CDR3nt: TGCGCCAGCAGCCAAGATGACTATGAGCAGTTCTTC; CDR3aa: CASSQDDYEQFF
d_gene: .; v_gene: TRBV11-2; j_gene: TRBJ2-7; len: 15; abundance: .; CDR3nt: TGTGCCAGCAGAGCTGGGCAGGGAATCTCCTACGAGCAGTACTTC; CDR3aa: CASRAGQGISYEQYF
d_gene: .; v_gene: TRBV5-1; j_gene: TRBJ2-5; len: 16; abundance: .; CDR3nt: TGCGCCAGCAGCTGGGATGGACGGGAGTCTGGAGAGACCCAGTACTTC; CDR3aa: CASSWDGRESGETQYF
d_gene: .; v_gene: TRBV11-2; j_gene: TRBJ2-7; len: 14; abundance: .; CDR3nt: TGTGCCAGCAGCTTAGCGGGGGGCCCCTACGAGCAGTACTTC; CDR3aa: CASSLAGGPYEQYF
d_gene: .; v_gene: TRBV7-3; j_gene: TRBJ1-2; len: 14; abundance: .; CDR3nt: TGTGCCAGCAGCTTAACCCCTCAGGGTTCCGGCTACACCTTC; CDR3aa: CASSLTPQGSGYTF
d_gene: TRBD1; v_gene: TRBV19; j_gene: TRBJ1-6; len: 15; abundance: once; CDR3nt: TGTGCCAGTAGTCCAAGGGGACAGGGGAATTCACCCCTCCACTTT; CDR3aa: CASSPRGQGNSPLHF
d_gene: TRBD1; v_gene: TRBV19; j_gene: TRBJ2-2; len: 16; abundance: .; CDR3nt: TGTGCCAGCTCCACCACAGGGGGCGCCCGCACCGGGGAGCTGTTTTTT; CDR3aa: CASSTTGGARTGELFF
d_gene: .; v_gene: TRBV4-2; j_gene: TRBJ1-1; len: 15; abundance: .; CDR3nt: TGTGCCAGCAGCCAACAGGTTCTGGCGGGCACTGAAGCTTTCTTT; CDR3aa: CASSQQVLAGTEAFF
d_gene: .; v_gene: TRBV7-8; j_gene: TRBJ1-1; len: 15; abundance: .; CDR3nt: TGTGCCAGCAGCTTAGACCCAGACAGATACACTGAAGCTTTCTTT; CDR3aa: CASSLDPDRYTEAFF
d_gene: TRBD1; v_gene: TRBV6-6; j_gene: TRBJ2-2; len: 15; abundance: .; CDR3nt: TGTGCCAGCAGTTACCTAGACAGGGGTGACGGGGAGCTGTTTTTT; CDR3aa: CASSYLDRGDGELFF
d_gene: TRBD2; v_gene: TRBV28; j_gene: TRBJ2-5; len: 16; abundance: .; CDR3nt: TGTGCCAGCAGTTTATACAGCGGGAGTTTGGTAGAGACCCAGTACTTC; CDR3aa: CASSLYSGSLVETQYF
d_gene: .; v_gene: TRBV11-2; j_gene: TRBJ1-1; len: 13; abundance: .; CDR3nt: TGTGCCAGCAGCGCACAGGGGAACACTGAAGCTTTCTTT; CDR3aa: CASSAQGNTEAFF
d_gene: TRBD1; v_gene: TRBV9; j_gene: TRBJ2-7; len: 15; abundance: .; CDR3nt: TGTGCCAGCAGCGCGCAGGGGGCCTCTTACTACGAGCAGTACTTC; CDR3aa: CASSAQGASYYEQYF
d_gene: .; v_gene: TRBV5-4; j_gene: TRBJ2-7; len: 12; abundance: .; CDR3nt: TGTGCCAGCAGCTCACGACTAGGCGAGCAGTACTTC; CDR3aa: CASSSRLGEQYF
d_gene: TRBD2; v_gene: TRBV6-5; j_gene: TRBJ2-7; len: 13; abundance: .; CDR3nt: TGTGCCAGCAGCCTGGGACTAACCTACGAGCAGTACTTC; CDR3aa: CASSLGLTYEQYF
d_gene: TRBD2; v_gene: TRBV9; j_gene: TRBJ2-1; len: 16; abundance: .; CDR3nt: TGTGCCAGCAGCGCCCCGACTAGCGGGGAAGGGCGGGAGCAGTTCTTC; CDR3aa: CASSAPTSGEGREQFF
d_gene: .; v_gene: TRBV2; j_gene: TRBJ1-4; len: 14; abundance: .; CDR3nt: TGTGCCAGCAGTGGAGATGCAACTAATGAAAAACTGCTTTTT; CDR3aa: CASSGDATNEKLLF
d_gene: .; v_gene: TRBV10-3; j_gene: TRBJ2-3; len: 19; abundance: once; CDR3nt: TGTGCCATCAGTGACCCGGGGACAAGGTACCAGCGTGGCACAGATACGCAGTATTTT; CDR3aa: CAISDPGTRYQRGTDTQYF
d_gene: .; v_gene: TRBV7-2; j_gene: TRBJ1-3; len: 14; abundance: .; CDR3nt: TGTGCCAGCAGCTCCGGGTCTTTTGGAAACACCATATATTTT; CDR3aa: CASSSGSFGNTIYF
d_gene: .; v_gene: TRBV28; j_gene: TRBJ1-2; len: 14; abundance: .; CDR3nt: TGTGCCAGCAATGCACACACTAGGACGAGCGGCTACACCTTC; CDR3aa: CASNAHTRTSGYTF
d_gene: .; v_gene: TRBV10-3; j_gene: TRBJ1-5; len: 15; abundance: .; CDR3nt: TGTGCCATCAGTGAGTCGAGGGAAGACAATCAGCCCCAGCATTTT; CDR3aa: CAISESREDNQPQHF
d_gene: .; v_gene: TRBV6-2/TRBV6-3; j_gene: TRBJ2-3; len: 13; abundance: once; CDR3nt: TGTGCCAGCAGTTATGTGGCGGATATTTCGCAGTATTTT; CDR3aa: CASSYVADISQYF
d_gene: .; v_gene: TRBV5-6; j_gene: TRBJ1-2; len: 13; abundance: .; CDR3nt: TGTGCCAGCAGCTTGGGCGGATTATATGGCTACACCTTC; CDR3aa: CASSLGGLYGYTF
d_gene: .; v_gene: TRBV3-1/TRBV3-2; j_gene: TRBJ2-2; len: 15; abundance: .; CDR3nt: TGTGCCAGCAGCCAAGCGGGAGTGGGGACCGGGGAGCTGTTTTTT; CDR3aa: CASSQAGVGTGELFF
d_gene: .; v_gene: TRBV19; j_gene: TRBJ2-7; len: 16; abundance: .; CDR3nt: TGTGCCAGTAGTCCCCGGGTTGGGCGGGTAGCCTACGAGCAGTACTTC; CDR3aa: CASSPRVGRVAYEQYF
d_gene: TRBD2; v_gene: TRBV28; j_gene: TRBJ2-5; len: 14; abundance: .; CDR3nt: TGTGCCAGCAGTTACCTGGGAGGGGAAGAGACCCAGTACTTC; CDR3aa: CASSYLGGEETQYF
d_gene: TRBD1; v_gene: TRBV6-5; j_gene: TRBJ1-5; len: 14; abundance: once; CDR3nt: TGTGCCAGCAGTTACCGGGACAGCCGAGGGCCCCAGCATTTT; CDR3aa: CASSYRDSRGPQHF
d_gene: .; v_gene: TRBV10-3; j_gene: TRBJ2-7; len: 14; abundance: .; CDR3nt: TGTGCCATCAGTGAGGAAAGGAGCTCCTACGAGCAGTACTTC; CDR3aa: CAISEERSSYEQYF